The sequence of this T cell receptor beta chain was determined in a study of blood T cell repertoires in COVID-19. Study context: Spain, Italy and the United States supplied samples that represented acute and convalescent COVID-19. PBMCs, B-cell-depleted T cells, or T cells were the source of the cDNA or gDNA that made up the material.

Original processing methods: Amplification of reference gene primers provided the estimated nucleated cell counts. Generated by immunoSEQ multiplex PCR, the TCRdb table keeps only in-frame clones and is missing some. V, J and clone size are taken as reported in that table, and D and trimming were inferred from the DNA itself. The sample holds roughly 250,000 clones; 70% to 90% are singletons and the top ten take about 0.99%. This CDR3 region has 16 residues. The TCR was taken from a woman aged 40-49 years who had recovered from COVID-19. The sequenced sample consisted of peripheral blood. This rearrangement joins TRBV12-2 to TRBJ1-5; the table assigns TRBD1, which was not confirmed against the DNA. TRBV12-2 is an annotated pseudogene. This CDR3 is CASRLENSYSNQPQHF. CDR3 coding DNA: TGTGCAAGTCGCTTAGAAAACAGTTATAGCAATCAGCCCCAGCATTTT.